The T cell receptor beta chain described here comes from a study of OX40 agonist ivuxolimab in advanced cancers. The overall study: An agonistic human IgG2 monoclonal antibody against OX40 (CD134) was given. Overall study results and limits: Among T cells, CD8+ cells averaged more expanded clones than CD4+ cells. Relatively little clonal expansion, among the lowest observed, appeared in partial responders at 0.1-3.0 mg/kg. At 0.1 to 3.0 mg/kg, clonal expansion of CD4+ and CD8+ blood T cells had occurred by week 6.

About this clone itself: Its antigen remains unknown.

The length of the CDR3 is 12 residues. Germline-derived CDR1 and CDR2 are SQVTM and ANQGSEA. Some clones are missing from TCRdb's copy, which holds only in-frame ones; the method was immunoSEQ multiplex PCR. This table has roughly 72,000 clones, roughly nine tenths appearing once. Sequenced here: CD4+ or CD8+ T cells sorted from blood, sampled in a trial of the OX40 agonist ivuxolimab. V is TRBV29-1 and J is TRBJ2-5; D is possibly TRBD1 or TRBD2 (5 bases each). The J call may be incorrect, as the DNA end agrees better with TRBJ2-7. The receptor comes from an adult with an advanced solid tumor such as melanoma, head and neck, liver or kidney cancer. This CDR3 is CSVIGTSYEQYF. CDR3 bases: TGCAGCGTTATAGGGACCTCCTACGAGCAGTACTTC.